These T cell receptor beta chains were read from a single sample in a study of shared clonotypes between healthy human individuals. The method was immunoSEQ multiplex PCR; TCRdb's version includes in-frame clones alone and lacks a portion of them. There are about 820,000 clones in the sample; 90% to 95% occur only once, and under 30% lies in the top ten. Sequencing was performed on naive CD8+ T cells sorted from blood. The receptors stem from a young man in good health. Each CDR3 is given with its conserved first and last residue. A D gene is named only where the DNA matches it firmly. A row's size may be missing; if present it is once, few, many or a size class.

D: TRBD2; V: TRBV19; size: .; J: TRBJ2-1; CDR3: CASKPGTSGRSSYNEQFF; DNA: TGTGCCAGCAAGCCTGGGACTAGCGGGAGGAGCTCCTACAATGAGCAGTTCTTC
D: .; V: TRBV19; size: .; J: TRBJ2-2; CDR3: CASSISPNTGELFF; DNA: TGTGCCAGTAGTATCTCCCCTAACACCGGGGAGCTGTTTTTT
D: .; V: TRBV9; size: .; J: TRBJ1-4; CDR3: CASSALGATNEKLFF; DNA: TGTGCCAGCAGCGCGCTGGGGGCAACTAATGAAAAACTGTTTTTT
D: .; V: TRBV7-2; size: .; J: TRBJ2-7; CDR3: CASSSKTGSRNYEQYF; DNA: TGTGCCAGCAGTTCAAAAACGGGGAGCAGAAACTACGAGCAGTACTTC
D: .; V: TRBV11-1; size: .; J: TRBJ1-2; CDR3: CASSFFPGAPPNGYTF; DNA: TGTGCCAGCAGCTTTTTCCCGGGGGCCCCTCCAAATGGCTACACCTTC
D: .; V: TRBV6-5; size: .; J: TRBJ2-1; CDR3: CASGRGDEQFF; DNA: TGTGCCAGCGGAAGAGGTGATGAGCAGTTCTTC
D: .; V: TRBV27; size: .; J: TRBJ2-2; CDR3: CASSFPTGELFF; DNA: TGTGCCAGCAGTTTTCCCACCGGGGAGCTGTTTTTT
D: TRBD2; V: TRBV7-2; size: .; J: TRBJ2-1; CDR3: CASTPGLAGADEQFF; DNA: TGTGCCAGCACCCCTGGACTAGCGGGAGCCGATGAGCAGTTCTTC
D: .; V: TRBV9; size: .; J: TRBJ2-2; CDR3: CASTRVDTGELFF; DNA: TGTGCCAGCACAAGGGTTGACACCGGGGAGCTGTTTTTT
D: .; V: TRBV9; size: .; J: TRBJ2-1; CDR3: CASTLGWSSYNEQFF; DNA: TGTGCCAGCACCCTAGGGTGGAGCTCCTACAATGAGCAGTTCTTC
D: .; V: TRBV7-9; size: .; J: TRBJ2-3; CDR3: CASSPPGGVGSDTQYF; DNA: TGTGCCAGCAGCCCCCCCGGGGGAGTGGGCTCAGATACGCAGTATTTT
D: TRBD2; V: TRBV28; size: .; J: TRBJ2-3; CDR3: CASRTVHLAGGNTDTQYF; DNA: TGTGCCAGCAGGACCGTACACCTAGCGGGGGGAAACACAGATACGCAGTATTTT
D: .; V: TRBV29-1; size: .; J: TRBJ1-5; CDR3: CSVGGAGQPQHF; DNA: TGCAGCGTTGGGGGGGCGGGGCAGCCCCAGCATTTT
D: .; V: TRBV5-1; size: .; J: TRBJ1-1; CDR3: CASSQKLMNTEAFF; DNA: TGCGCCAGCAGCCAAAAATTGATGAACACTGAAGCTTTCTTT
D: .; V: TRBV9; size: once; J: TRBJ1-1; CDR3: CASSVEGTDTEAFF; DNA: TGTGCCAGCAGCGTAGAGGGGACGGACACTGAAGCTTTCTTT
D: TRBD1; V: TRBV7-9; size: .; J: TRBJ1-2; CDR3: CASSFGTDFYGYTF; DNA: TGTGCCAGCAGCTTTGGGACAGACTTCTATGGCTACACCTTC
D: .; V: TRBV15; size: .; J: TRBJ2-1; CDR3: CATSFEDNEQFF; DNA: TGTGCCACCAGCTTCGAGGACAATGAGCAGTTCTTC
D: TRBD2; V: TRBV7-2; size: .; J: TRBJ2-1; CDR3: CASSLSSGSADNEQFF; DNA: TGTGCCAGCAGCTTATCTAGCGGGAGTGCGGACAATGAGCAGTTCTTC
D: .; V: TRBV9; size: .; J: TRBJ2-3; CDR3: CASSSDTDTQYF; DNA: TGTGCCAGCAGCTCTGACACAGATACGCAGTATTTT
D: TRBD1; V: TRBV4-1; size: .; J: TRBJ2-5; CDR3: CASSRGTGVMETQYF; DNA: TGCGCCAGCAGCCGAGGGACAGGGGTGATGGAGACCCAGTACTTC
D: TRBD1; V: TRBV27; size: .; J: TRBJ2-7; CDR3: CASSPGTGTRVYEQYF; DNA: TGTGCCAGCAGCCCCGGGACAGGGACGAGGGTTTACGAGCAGTACTTC
D: .; V: TRBV19; size: .; J: TRBJ2-1; CDR3: CASWDTDYNEQFF; DNA: TGTGCCAGTTGGGACACCGACTACAATGAGCAGTTCTTC
D: TRBD2; V: TRBV5-1; size: once; J: TRBJ2-7; CDR3: CASSQSGDSYEQYF; DNA: TGCGCCAGCAGTCAGAGCGGGGACTCCTACGAGCAGTACTTC
D: TRBD2; V: TRBV29-1; size: .; J: TRBJ2-1; CDR3: CSVDGRAQSSYNEQFF; DNA: TGCAGCGTTGACGGGAGGGCCCAGAGCTCCTACAATGAGCAGTTCTTC
D: .; V: TRBV27; size: .; J: TRBJ2-1; CDR3: CASSLGQGNNEQFF; DNA: TGTGCCAGCAGTTTAGGGCAGGGAAACAATGAGCAGTTCTTC
D: .; V: TRBV7-2; size: .; J: TRBJ2-1; CDR3: CASSLAFLRYNEQFF; DNA: TGTGCCAGCAGCTTAGCGTTTCTACGATACAATGAGCAGTTCTTC
D: .; V: TRBV29-1; size: .; J: TRBJ1-2; CDR3: CSVRSSVAGEEGGYTF; DNA: TGCAGCGTTCGGAGTTCTGTCGCAGGGGAAGAAGGGGGCTACACCTTC
D: .; V: TRBV7-9; size: .; J: TRBJ2-7; CDR3: CASSRQASPYEQYF; DNA: TGTGCCAGCAGCCGACAGGCTTCTCCCTACGAGCAGTACTTC
D: TRBD1; V: TRBV18; size: .; J: TRBJ2-3; CDR3: CASSPTLTGQRTDTQYF; DNA: TGTGCCAGCTCACCAACCTTGACGGGACAGCGAACAGATACGCAGTATTTT
D: .; V: TRBV7-9; size: few; J: TRBJ2-7; CDR3: CASSFVDYEQYF; DNA: TGTGCCAGCAGCTTTGTTGACTACGAGCAGTACTTC
D: TRBD2; V: TRBV2; size: .; J: TRBJ2-3; CDR3: CASPARGSPDTQYF; DNA: TGTGCCAGCCCCGCCCGCGGGAGCCCAGATACGCAGTATTTT
D: .; V: TRBV27; size: .; J: TRBJ2-7; CDR3: CASSSPAGASYEQYF; DNA: TGTGCCAGCAGTTCTCCAGCGGGCGCCTCCTACGAGCAGTACTTC
D: .; V: TRBV28; size: .; J: TRBJ2-7; CDR3: CASSIPPLDTTYEQYF; DNA: TGTGCCAGCAGCATTCCCCCGTTGGACACCACCTACGAGCAGTACTTC
D: .; V: TRBV21-1; size: .; J: TRBJ2-7; CDR3: CASSKAGQGAPYEQYF; DNA: TGTGCCAGCAGCAAAGCCGGACAGGGGGCCCCCTACGAGCAGTACTTC
D: TRBD2; V: TRBV5-1; size: .; J: TRBJ2-3; CDR3: CASSTGTSGRRDTQYF; DNA: TGCGCCAGCAGCACCGGGACTAGCGGGAGGCGGGATACGCAGTATTTT
D: .; V: TRBV14; size: .; J: TRBJ2-2; CDR3: CASSQDLLSGELFF; DNA: TGTGCCAGCAGCCAAGATTTGCTCTCCGGGGAGCTGTTTTTT
D: .; V: TRBV19; size: .; J: TRBJ2-2; CDR3: CASNRRRASTGELFF; DNA: TGTGCCAGTAACCGCCGACGGGCCTCCACCGGGGAGCTGTTTTTT
D: TRBD2; V: TRBV7-8; size: .; J: TRBJ2-7; CDR3: CASSLASGKAYEQYF; DNA: TGTGCCAGCAGCTTAGCTAGCGGGAAGGCCTACGAGCAGTACTTC
D: .; V: TRBV28; size: .; J: TRBJ2-5; CDR3: CASSTWTQETQYF; DNA: TGTGCCAGCAGTACCTGGACTCAAGAGACCCAGTACTTC
D: .; V: TRBV5-1; size: .; J: TRBJ1-2; CDR3: CASSNLGAGATPNYGYTF; DNA: TGCGCCAGCAGCAACCTTGGGGCAGGGGCCACTCCTAACTATGGCTACACCTTC
D: .; V: TRBV27; size: .; J: TRBJ1-1; CDR3: CASSLSVGGNTEAFF; DNA: TGTGCCAGCAGTTTAAGTGTAGGAGGGAACACTGAAGCTTTCTTT
D: .; V: TRBV7-8; size: .; J: TRBJ2-5; CDR3: CASSLFPRQETQYF; DNA: TGTGCCAGCAGCTTATTCCCTAGGCAAGAGACCCAGTACTTC
D: TRBD1; V: TRBV14; size: .; J: TRBJ1-1; CDR3: CASSQGGQGLNTEAFF; DNA: TGTGCCAGCAGCCAAGGAGGACAGGGGTTGAACACTGAAGCTTTCTTT
D: TRBD2; V: TRBV4-3; size: .; J: TRBJ2-1; CDR3: CASSQDSSYSGRAYNEQFF; DNA: TGCGCCAGCAGCCAAGATTCCTCTTATAGCGGGAGAGCCTACAATGAGCAGTTCTTC
D: .; V: TRBV27; size: .; J: TRBJ2-5; CDR3: CASSPGTWGTQYF; DNA: TGTGCCAGCAGTCCTGGCACCTGGGGGACCCAGTACTTC
D: .; V: TRBV15; size: once; J: TRBJ2-3; CDR3: CATSTLRAGIQDTQYF; DNA: TGTGCCACCAGCACCCTGCGCGCGGGGATACAAGATACGCAGTATTTT
D: .; V: TRBV30; size: .; J: TRBJ1-2; CDR3: CAWSVEGSYYGYTF; DNA: TGTGCCTGGAGTGTAGAGGGGAGTTACTATGGCTACACCTTC
D: .; V: TRBV29-1; size: .; J: TRBJ2-1; CDR3: CSVYGGAEYNEQFF; DNA: TGCAGCGTTTATGGGGGAGCGGAGTACAATGAGCAGTTCTTC